Presented here are 5 T cell receptor beta chains from one specimen sequenced in a study of persistence of HIV-infected CD4 T cells. The antigens these receptors bind are not known. This was the immunoSEQ version 4 assay in survey mode. The protocol was immunoSEQ multiplex PCR, while the TCRdb copy is restricted to in-frame clones and leaves out a portion. The sample yields about 45,000 clones, around 90% seen once. Cells were stimulated nonspecifically with anti-CD3/anti-CD28 magnetic beads. Sorting selected CD4+ T cells upregulating both CD40 ligand and CD69. The material was CD4+ T cells sorted from PBMCs after roughly 17-hour stimulation, obtained from a patient who received antiretroviral therapy. These receptors all stem from an adult woman with HIV who was CMV-seropositive.

J is TRBJ2-7 and V is TRBV5-1, with TRBD1 matching over 8 bases. Germline V gives CDR1 SGHRS, CDR2 YFSETQ. This CDR3 has 13 residues. The V gene end was trimmed by 5 bases and the J gene end by 5 bases; junction bases not matched to a gene: 6. The DNA of the CDR3 is TGCGCCAGCAGTAGGGACAGGACGAACGAGCAGTACTTC. Amino acid sequence: CASSRDRTNEQYF.

In this sample, this clone turned up once. The V and J genes are TRBV5-4 and TRBJ1-6; TRBD1 matches at 7 bases. Germline assignment: CDR1 SGHNT and CDR2 YYREEE (reference sequence). The V gene end was trimmed by 0 bases and the J gene end by 5 bases; junction bases not matched to a gene: 5. The CDR3 is made up of 16 amino acids. CDR3 nucleotides: TGTGCCAGCAGCTTGGCCGGGGGACAGAATAATTCACCCCTCCACTTT. This gives the protein CASSLAGGQNNSPLHF.

This clone was detected only once. The chain links TRBV9 to TRBJ2-6; no clear D. There are 15 residues in the CDR3. Germline values: CDR1 SGDLS, CDR2 YYNGEE. Between the trimmed V and J ends, which lost 4 bases and 4 bases, there was a span of 12 bases. Here the CDR3 reads CASSPHSEGANVLTF. CDR3 coding DNA: TGTGCCAGCAGCCCCCACAGTGAGGGGGCCAACGTCCTGACTTTC. Using reference TRBV9 and TRBJ2-6 for the parts outside the CDR3, the full variable domain is DSGVTQTPKHLITATGQRVTLRCSPRSGDLSVYWYQQSLDQGLQFLIQYYNGEERAKGNILERFSAQQFPDLHSELNLSSLELGDSALYFCASSPHSEGANVLTFGAGSRLTVL.

The chain recombines TRBV7-3 with TRBJ2-1; the match to TRBD1 covers 8 bases. J was trimmed by 1 base and V by 5 bases; bases with no gene match: 4. The CDR3 has 15 residues. From germline, CDR1 is SGHTA and CDR2 FQGTGA. The CDR3 DNA reads as TGTGCCAGCAGCCCCCAGGGGGCATCCTACAATGAGCAGTTCTTC. Residues: CASSPQGASYNEQFF.

The chain combines TRBV3-1 (or the pseudogene TRBV3-2) with TRBJ2-1; D unclear. V was clipped by 0 bases and J by 1 base, with 7 bases between them. The V gene's germline CDR1 is LGHDT and CDR2 YNNKEL (reference sequence). CDR3 length equals 15 residues. CDR3: CASSQDRGSYNEQFF. CDR3 coding DNA: TGTGCCAGCAGCCAAGATCGCGGTTCCTACAATGAGCAGTTCTTC.